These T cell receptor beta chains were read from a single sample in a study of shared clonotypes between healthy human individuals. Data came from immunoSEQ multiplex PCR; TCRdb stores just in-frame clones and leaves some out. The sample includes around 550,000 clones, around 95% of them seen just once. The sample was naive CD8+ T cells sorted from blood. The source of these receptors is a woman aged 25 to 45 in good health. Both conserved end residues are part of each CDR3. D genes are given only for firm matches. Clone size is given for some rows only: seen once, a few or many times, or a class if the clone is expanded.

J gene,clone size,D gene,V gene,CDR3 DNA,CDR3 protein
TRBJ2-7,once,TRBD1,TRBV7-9,TGTGCCAGCAGCTTAGGCGGGACAGGGGAGTACTTC,CASSLGGTGEYF
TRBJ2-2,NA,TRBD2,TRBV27,TGTGCCAGCAGTTTATCGCTGGCTAGCGGGGACACCGGGGAGCTGTTTTTT,CASSLSLASGDTGELFF
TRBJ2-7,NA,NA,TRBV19,TGTGCCAGTAGTATTAAACAGGGTCACAACTCCTACGAGCAGTACTTC,CASSIKQGHNSYEQYF
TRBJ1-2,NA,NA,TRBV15,TGTGCCACCAGCAGTAAGAAACAGGGCCACTCTAACTATGGCTACACCTTC,CATSSKKQGHSNYGYTF
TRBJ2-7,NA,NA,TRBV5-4,TGTGCCAGCAGTTCCACAGGGTTTATCGACGAGCAGTACTTC,CASSSTGFIDEQYF
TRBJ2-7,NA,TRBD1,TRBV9,TGTGCCAGCAGCCCTGGGACAGGGCGATACGAGCAGTACTTC,CASSPGTGRYEQYF
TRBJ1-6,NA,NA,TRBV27,TGTGCCAGCAGTTTATCGATAGGCGCGAATTCACCCCTCCACTTT,CASSLSIGANSPLHF
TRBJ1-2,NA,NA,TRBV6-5,TGTGCCAGCAGTTACTCGATAGGCTATGGCTACACCTTC,CASSYSIGYGYTF
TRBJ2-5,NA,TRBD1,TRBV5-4,TGTGCCAGCAGCTTGGTTTCCAGGGGGCTAGAGACCCAGTACTTC,CASSLVSRGLETQYF
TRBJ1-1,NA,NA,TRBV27,TGTGCCAGCAGCCGGGGGAACACTGAAGCTTTCTTT,CASSRGNTEAFF
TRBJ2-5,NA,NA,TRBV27,TGTGCCAGCGGTTCCACCCAAGAGACCCAGTACTTC,CASGSTQETQYF
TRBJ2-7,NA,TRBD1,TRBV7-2,TGTGCCAGCAGACCCGGGACAGGGGTAGGCGAGCAGTACTTC,CASRPGTGVGEQYF
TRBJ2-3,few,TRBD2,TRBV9,TGTGCCAGCAGCGTAGTGGCTAGCGGGAGAGATACGCAGTATTTT,CASSVVASGRDTQYF
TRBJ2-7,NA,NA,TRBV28,TGTGCCAGCAGCTCCGGGACAGTAGCGGTCTTCTCCTACGAGCAGTACTTC,CASSSGTVAVFSYEQYF
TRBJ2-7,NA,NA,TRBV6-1,TGTGCCAGCAGTGAAGGGGACTTCAACTCCTACGAGCAGTACTTC,CASSEGDFNSYEQYF
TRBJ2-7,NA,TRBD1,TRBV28,TGTGCCAGCACGTCGACAGGGGGGTCCTACGAGCAGTACTTC,CASTSTGGSYEQYF
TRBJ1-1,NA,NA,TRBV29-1,TGCAGCGTTGAAGATAAGGAGCAAGAAGCTTTCTTT,CSVEDKEQEAFF
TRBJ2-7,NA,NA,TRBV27,TGTGCCAGCAGTGGGCCCTCAGGGGCCTACGAGCAGTACTTC,CASSGPSGAYEQYF
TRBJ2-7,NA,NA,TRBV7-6,TGTGCCAGCAGCCCTGGACAGTTGCAGGAGCAGTACTTC,CASSPGQLQEQYF
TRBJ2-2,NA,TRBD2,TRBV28,TGTGCCAGCAGTTTCTTAACTAGCGGGAGAATCACCGGGGAGCTGTTTTTT,CASSFLTSGRITGELFF
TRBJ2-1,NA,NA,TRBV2,TGTGCCAGCAGTGAAGCGAATCGGAAGAATGAGCAGTTCTTC,CASSEANRKNEQFF
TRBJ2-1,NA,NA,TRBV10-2,TGCGCCAGCCGGGACAATGAGCAGTTCTTC,CASRDNEQFF
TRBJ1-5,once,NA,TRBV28,TGTGCCACCGATACCGGAGGCGCGGCGAGGCCCCAGCATTTT,CATDTGGAARPQHF
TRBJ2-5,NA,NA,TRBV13,TGTGCCAGCAGCCTAAACGGGGGCCTGGAGACCCAGTACTTC,CASSLNGGLETQYF
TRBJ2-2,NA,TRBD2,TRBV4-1,TGCGCCAGCAGCCAAAGCCCCCTAGCGGGAGCTACCGGGGAGCTGTTTTTT,CASSQSPLAGATGELFF
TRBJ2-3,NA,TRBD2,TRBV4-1,TGCGCCAGCAGCCAAGTAGCGGGGGGTAGCACAGATACGCAGTATTTT,CASSQVAGGSTDTQYF
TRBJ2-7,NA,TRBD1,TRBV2,TGTGCCAGCAGACCGGGACAGATCTACGAGCAGTACTTC,CASRPGQIYEQYF
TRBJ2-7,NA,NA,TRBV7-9,TGTGCCAGCAGCAGGGGGACGGACGAGCAGTACTTC,CASSRGTDEQYF
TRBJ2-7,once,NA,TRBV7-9,TGTGCCAGCAGCTTAGGCCAGAGCTCCTACGAGCAGTACTTC,CASSLGQSSYEQYF
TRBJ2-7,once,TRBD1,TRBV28,TGTGCCAGCAGTCGAAGGGGGCGGCTGGGTGAGCAGTACTTC,CASSRRGRLGEQYF
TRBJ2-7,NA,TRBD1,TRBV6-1,TGTGCCAGCAGTGAATGGGCAGGGGGCTACGAGCAGTACTTC,CASSEWAGGYEQYF
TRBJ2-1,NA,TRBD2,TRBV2,TGTGCCACTAAGGGGGTCCAGCGGGAGACCTACAATGAGCAGTTCTTC,CATKGVQRETYNEQFF
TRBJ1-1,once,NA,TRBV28,TGTGCCAGCAGTTTATTCGGGGGACAAGATCATCTCTTT,CASSLFGGQDHLF
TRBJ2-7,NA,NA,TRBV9,TGTGCCAGCAGCGTAGACCAGGAATCCCCCTACGAGCAGTACTTC,CASSVDQESPYEQYF
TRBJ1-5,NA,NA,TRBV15,TGTGCCACCAGCCTTCCCGAGGGCTTTGAGGGTGGACAGCCCCAGCATTTT,CATSLPEGFEGGQPQHF
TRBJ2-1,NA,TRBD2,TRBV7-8,TGTGCCAGCAGCCCCTTGCGGGGACTACACAATGAGCAGTTCTTC,CASSPLRGLHNEQFF
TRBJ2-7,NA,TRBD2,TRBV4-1,TGCGCCAGCAGCCTTAGACTAGCGGGAACTTACGAGCAGTACTTC,CASSLRLAGTYEQYF
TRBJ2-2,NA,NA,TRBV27,TGTGCCAGCAGTACCCCCCCAGGGACCGGGGAGCTGTTTTTT,CASSTPPGTGELFF
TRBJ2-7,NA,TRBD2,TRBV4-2,TGTGCCAGCAGCCAAGAGGCGGGAGGGTCCTACGAGCAGTACTTC,CASSQEAGGSYEQYF
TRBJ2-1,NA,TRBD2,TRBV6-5,TGTGCCACCAGACTAGCGGCTTTGAATGAGCAGTTCTTC,CATRLAALNEQFF
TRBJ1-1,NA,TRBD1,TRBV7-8,TGTGCCAGCAGCGAAACAGGGGAAGGCTCCACTGAAGCTTTCTTT,CASSETGEGSTEAFF
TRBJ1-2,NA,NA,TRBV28,TGTGCCAGCAGTTTAGGTCTTGGCGGCTACACCTTC,CASSLGLGGYTF
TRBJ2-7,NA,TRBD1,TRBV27,TGTGCCAGCAGTTTATCGCCCGGGACAGGCACCTACGAGCAGTACTTC,CASSLSPGTGTYEQYF
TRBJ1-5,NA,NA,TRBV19,TGTGCCAGTAGTATAGGTTGGGACAACCTCAATCAGCCCCAGCATTTT,CASSIGWDNLNQPQHF
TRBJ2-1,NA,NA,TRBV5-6,TGTGCCAGCAGCTTGGTGGGCGATAGCTACAATGAGCAGTTCTTC,CASSLVGDSYNEQFF
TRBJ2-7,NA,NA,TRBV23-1,TGCGCCAGCAGTCAATCGTCGGGAGCCTACGAGCAGTACTTC,CASSQSSGAYEQYF
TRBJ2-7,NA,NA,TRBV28,TGTGCCAGCAGCGCCCGGGGTGTTGAGTCCTACGAGCAGTACTTC,CASSARGVESYEQYF
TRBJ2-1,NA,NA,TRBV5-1,TGTGCCAGCAGCTTCACAGACCTATACAATGAGCAGTTCTTC,CASSFTDLYNEQFF
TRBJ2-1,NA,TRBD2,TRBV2,TGTGCCAGCAGGGAGGGACTAGCGGCTTACAATGAGCAGTTCTTC,CASREGLAAYNEQFF
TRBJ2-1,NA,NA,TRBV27,TGTGCCAGCAGTTTGTCCTCAAGAGTTTACAATGAGCAGTTCTTC,CASSLSSRVYNEQFF
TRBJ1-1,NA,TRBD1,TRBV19,TGTGCCAGTAGTTGGGGACAGGGGAACACTGAAGCTTTCTTT,CASSWGQGNTEAFF
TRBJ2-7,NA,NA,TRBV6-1,TGTGCCAGCAGTGAATTCGTCAGAGACTACGAGCAGTACTTC,CASSEFVRDYEQYF
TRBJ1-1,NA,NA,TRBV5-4,TGTGCCAGCAGCTTGACTAGAATCGAATGGTTGGAATTT,CASSLTRIEWLEF